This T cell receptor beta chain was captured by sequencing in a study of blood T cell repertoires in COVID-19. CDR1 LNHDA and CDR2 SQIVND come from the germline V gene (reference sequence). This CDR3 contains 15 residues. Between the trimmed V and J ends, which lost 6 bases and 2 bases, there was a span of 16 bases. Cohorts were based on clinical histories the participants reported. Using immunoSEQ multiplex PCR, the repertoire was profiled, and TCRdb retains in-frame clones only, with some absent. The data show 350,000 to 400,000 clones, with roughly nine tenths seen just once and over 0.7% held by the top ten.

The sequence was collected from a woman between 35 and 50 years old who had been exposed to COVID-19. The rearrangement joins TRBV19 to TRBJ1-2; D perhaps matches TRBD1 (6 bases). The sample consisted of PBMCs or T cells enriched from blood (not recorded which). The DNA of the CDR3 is TGTGCCAGTAGGGTGGGGACACCTCTCAACTATGGCTACACCTTC. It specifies CASRVGTPLNYGYTF.